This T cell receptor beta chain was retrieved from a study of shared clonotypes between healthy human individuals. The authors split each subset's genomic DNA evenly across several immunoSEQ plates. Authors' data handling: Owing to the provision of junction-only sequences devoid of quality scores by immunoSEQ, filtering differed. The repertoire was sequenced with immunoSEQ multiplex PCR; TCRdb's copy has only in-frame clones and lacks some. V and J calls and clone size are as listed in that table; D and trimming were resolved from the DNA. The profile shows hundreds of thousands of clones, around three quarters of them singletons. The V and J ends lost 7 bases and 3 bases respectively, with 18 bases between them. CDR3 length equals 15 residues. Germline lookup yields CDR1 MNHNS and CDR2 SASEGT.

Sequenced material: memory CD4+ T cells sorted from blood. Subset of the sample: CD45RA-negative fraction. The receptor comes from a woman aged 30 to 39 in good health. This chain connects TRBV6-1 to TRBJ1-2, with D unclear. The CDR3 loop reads CASKRQGRSDYGYTF. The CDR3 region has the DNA TGTGCCAGCAAAAGACAAGGGCGGTCTGACTATGGCTACACCTTC.